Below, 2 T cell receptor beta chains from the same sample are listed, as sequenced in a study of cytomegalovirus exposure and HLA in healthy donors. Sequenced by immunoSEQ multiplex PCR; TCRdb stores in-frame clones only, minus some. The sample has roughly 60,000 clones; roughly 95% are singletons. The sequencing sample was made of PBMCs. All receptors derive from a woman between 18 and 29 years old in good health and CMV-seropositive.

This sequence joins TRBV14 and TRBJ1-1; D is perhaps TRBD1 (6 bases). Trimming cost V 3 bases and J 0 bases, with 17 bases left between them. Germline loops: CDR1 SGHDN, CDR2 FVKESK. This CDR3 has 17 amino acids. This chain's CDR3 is CASSQGATTPLNTEAFF. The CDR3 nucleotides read TGTGCCAGCAGCCAGGGGGCCACTACCCCACTGAACACTGAAGCTTTCTTT.

This CDR3 is CASSLSSGFNEKLFF. In nucleotides, the CDR3 is TGTGCCAGCAGCTTATCTTCAGGGTTTAATGAAAAACTGTTTTTT. The genes are TRBV7-9 and TRBJ1-4, with D perhaps TRBD1 (5 bases). With 2 bases removed from V and 4 bases from J, the gap between germline ends came to 11 bases. CDR3 length equals 15 residues. The germline V gene has CDR1 SEHNR and CDR2 FQNEAQ (reference sequence).